This TCR beta chain was captured in a study of blood T cell repertoires in COVID-19. Across the study: The analysed material was cDNA or gDNA that came from T cells, B-cell-depleted T cells, or PBMCs.

As processed by the authors: Reference gene primer amplification gave estimated nucleated cell counts. Generated by immunoSEQ multiplex PCR, the TCRdb table keeps only in-frame clones and is missing some. The DNA was the basis for D and trimming; V, J and clone size are from that table. The repertoire consists of under 200,000 clones, with about four fifths occurring once and the leading ten covering 3% to 4%. Participants were aged about 18 to 100 years, lived in around 25 US areas, and enrolled virtually. Donors in Cohort 3 who had recovered were those with two negative PCRs, healthcare professional clearance, or resolution of their symptoms. In its sample, this clone was seen a few times. The sample has other DNA sequences that encode this CDR3 too. V dropped 3 bases and J dropped 2 bases, with 4 bases sitting between them. The CDR3 is 12 amino acids. Germline CDR1 reads SGHTS; CDR2 reads YDEGEE.

Source material: PBMCs or T cells enriched from blood (not recorded which). This TCR was sampled from a woman aged 60-75 years who had recovered from COVID-19. The rearrangement joins TRBV5-8 to TRBJ2-3; D is unresolved. The CDR3 DNA reads as TGTGCCAGCAGCTCGTCCACAGATACGCAGTATTTT. Its protein product is CASSSSTDTQYF.